This entry lists 20 T cell receptor beta chains sequenced from one sample in a study of blood T cell repertoires in COVID-19. The data were produced by immunoSEQ multiplex PCR, yet TCRdb's version contains in-frame clones alone and is incomplete. The table has hundreds of thousands of clones, 88% seen once. Specimen: peripheral blood. These receptors all stem from a woman in her seventies with COVID-19, enrolled during active disease.

This clone was observed once. V is TRBV6-5 and J is TRBJ2-3; TRBD2 matches at 12 bases. Germline CDR1 and CDR2: MNHEY and SVGAGI. This CDR3 has 14 amino acids. The J segment lost 3 bases and the V segment lost 6 bases, leaving 1 base of the junction unmatched. The CDR3 nucleotides are TGTGCCAGCAGAGGACTAGCGGGGACAGATACGCAGTATTTT. This sequence encodes CASRGLAGTDTQYF.

Only one count was recorded for this clone. V usage is TRBV5-4 and J usage is TRBJ1-2; D is uncertain. The germline gives CDR1 SGHNT, CDR2 YYREEE (reference sequence). V lost 4 bases and J lost 8, with 15 bases in between. The CDR3 spans 13 residues. The CDR3 region is CASSAGPWEGYTF. CDR3 nucleotides: TGTGCCAGCAGCGCGGGCCCCTGGGAGGGCTACACCTTC.

The chain is built from TRBV7-9 and TRBJ1-1; D uncertain. CDR1 and CDR2 from the germline V gene are SEHNR and FQNEAQ (reference sequence). Trimming took 5 bases from V and 0 from J, leaving 16 bases between them. This CDR3 spans 16 amino acids. In DNA form, the CDR3 reads TGTGCCAGCAGCGGCGTCATGGAGAGCATGAACACTGAAGCTTTCTTT. Translated: CASSGVMESMNTEAFF.

The V call is TRBV12-3 or TRBV12-4, the J call TRBJ1-2; TRBD1 matches at 9 bases. V shed 5 bases, J shed 8 bases, and the junction held 6 bases outside the gene matches. This CDR3 is 13 amino acids long. CDR3 amino acids: CASSSWDRVGYTF. The CDR3 DNA follows: TGTGCCAGCAGTAGCTGGGACAGGGTCGGCTACACCTTC.

This clone was seen a few times. The chain couples TRBV5-1 to TRBJ2-7; 8 bases line up with TRBD1. The CDR3 runs 14 residues. V dropped 1 base and J dropped 5; count of bases not matched to a gene: 5. The germline CDR1 and CDR2 sequences are SGHRS and YFSETQ. For the CDR3, the DNA is TGCGCCAGCAGCTTGTCCCCGGACAGGGACGAGCAGTACTTC. Translating it yields CASSLSPDRDEQYF.

The V and J genes are TRBV30 and TRBJ2-3; D is perhaps TRBD2 (6 bases). The CDR3 length is 15 residues. Trimming took 6 bases from V and 2 from J, leaving 18 bases between them. Germline V lookup: CDR1 GTSNPN, CDR2 SVGIG (reference sequence). This CDR3 is CACAGIFHITDTQYF. The CDR3 DNA reads TGTGCCTGTGCGGGGATTTTTCACATCACAGATACGCAGTATTTT.

This chain uses TRBV6-5 with TRBJ1-3; 7 bases agree with TRBD1. The V segment lost 5 bases and the J segment 4 bases; nucleotides outside the gene matches: 5. There are 14 residues in the CDR3. The V gene's germline CDR1 is MNHEY and CDR2 SVGAGI. For the CDR3, the DNA is TGTGCCAGCAGTCCCACAGGGGCGGGAAACACCATATATTTT. Residues: CASSPTGAGNTIYF.

This rearrangement joins TRBV5-1 to TRBJ2-2; 7 nucleotides agree with TRBD1. The CDR3 is 15 amino acids. Germline CDR1 and CDR2: SGHRS and YFSETQ. V lost 4 bases, J lost 4 bases, and 7 bases stayed unmatched. DNA for the CDR3: TGCGCCAGCAGCCTTGTACGGGACAGCACCGGGGAGCTGTTTTTT. Translating it yields CASSLVRDSTGELFF.

The gene calls are TRBV10-3 and TRBJ1-4; 8 positions match TRBD1. V dropped 1 base and J dropped 5; count of bases not matched to a gene: 3. Germline V CDR1 and CDR2: ENHRY, SYGVKD. The CDR3 runs to 15 residues. CDR3 in DNA: TGTGCCATCAGTGAGTTGGACAGGGTGAATGAAAAACTGTTTTTT. This translates into CAISELDRVNEKLFF.

V gene TRBV7-9 combines with J gene TRBJ2-7, with a weak D call TRBD1 (6 bases). CDR1 and CDR2 (germline): SEHNR, FQNEAQ (reference sequence). V dropped 6 bases and J dropped 0 bases, with 12 bases sitting between them. CDR3 size: 14 residues. The CDR3 reads CASRADRSSYEQYF. The CDR3 nucleotides read TGTGCCAGCAGAGCCGACAGGAGCTCCTACGAGCAGTACTTC.

The rearrangement uses TRBV4-2 and TRBJ2-1; weak D call: TRBD2 (6 bases). The CDR3 totals 15 residues. V was trimmed by 1 base and J by 3 bases, leaving 10 bases between them. From germline, CDR1 is LGHNA and CDR2 YNFKEQ. The CDR3 sequence is CASSQGTGVYNEQFF. The CDR3 DNA is TGTGCCAGCAGCCAAGGCACGGGGGTCTACAATGAGCAGTTCTTC.

The chain is built from TRBV5-1 and TRBJ1-6, with 9 bases fitting TRBD1. There are 15 residues in the CDR3. Looked up from germline, CDR1 is SGHRS and CDR2 is YFSETQ. J was trimmed by 9 bases and V by 1 base; bases with no gene match: 5. CDR3 sequence (DNA): TGCGCCAGCAGCTTGACAGGGGGCGGCAGTTCACCCCTCCACTTT. It translates to CASSLTGGGSSPLHF.

The V gene is TRBV9, the J gene TRBJ2-2, with 9 bases identical to TRBD1. V lost 3 bases, J lost 5 bases, and 5 bases stayed unmatched. In germline, CDR1 is SGDLS, CDR2 YYNGEE. This CDR3 spans 15 amino acids. CDR3 in DNA: TGTGCCAGCAGCGCCGGAGGACAGGGGACCGGGGAGCTGTTTTTT. Its translation: CASSAGGQGTGELFF.

This clone was found a few times. The J gene is TRBJ1-2, the V gene TRBV6-5, with 7 nucleotides matching TRBD1. The CDR3 extends over 14 amino acids. The V gene's germline CDR1 is MNHEY and CDR2 SVGAGI. V shed 7 bases and J 4 bases; nucleotides not matched to a gene: 9. CDR3 sequence: CASTIQGTVYGYTF. The DNA for the CDR3 is TGTGCCAGCACCATTCAAGGGACAGTCTATGGCTACACCTTC.

The rearrangement joins TRBV4-1 to TRBJ1-4; a possible D gene is TRBD1 (5 bases). The CDR3 spans 16 residues. Germline V CDR1 and CDR2: MGHRA, YSYEKL. V lost 0 bases, J lost 7 bases, and 15 bases lay in between. CDR3 sequence (DNA): TGCGCCAGCAGCCAAGAGGAGCCAGGGCGATTTGAAAAACTGTTTTTT. Translation gives CASSQEEPGRFEKLFF.

The chain couples TRBV7-2 to TRBJ1-1; no firm D call. CDR3 size: 14 residues. In germline, CDR1 is SGHTA, CDR2 FQGNSA. V lost 6 bases and J 4 bases, leaving 15 bases between the germline ends. CDR3 amino acids: CASSRGRMGTEAFF. CDR3 DNA sequence: TGTGCCAGCAGTCGTGGGAGAATGGGCACTGAAGCTTTCTTT.

This clone appeared a few times. The chain couples TRBV28 to TRBJ2-5; 9 positions agree with TRBD1. With 4 bases clipped from V and 4 bases from J, the junction kept 10 bases outside the gene matches. The CDR3 consists of 16 residues. Per the germline V gene, CDR1 is MDHEN and CDR2 is SYDVKM. CDR3 sequence (DNA): TGTGCCAGCAGTTCCCGCCGGGACAGGGAGGGAGAGACCCAGTACTTC. Its translation is CASSSRRDREGETQYF. The variable domain in full, with the rest retrieved from reference TRBV28 and TRBJ2-5, is DVKVTQSSRYLVKRTGEKVFLECVQDMDHENMFWYRQDPGLGLRLIYFSYDVKMKEKGDIPEGYSVSREKKERFSLILESASTNQTSMYLCASSSRRDREGETQYFGPGTRLLVL.

This chain links TRBV7-2 with TRBJ2-7; the match to TRBD2 covers 11 bases. There are 15 residues in the CDR3. Trimming at V came to 5 bases and at J to 5 bases, leaving 8 bases not matched to a gene. The germline gives CDR1 SGHTA, CDR2 FQGNSA. Written as DNA, the CDR3 is TGTGCCAGCAGCCCCCGTAGCGGGGGGGCCGACGAGCAGTACTTC. Protein product: CASSPRSGGADEQYF. Full variable domain (outside the CDR3, taken from reference TRBV7-2 and TRBJ2-7): GAGVSQSPSNKVTEKGKDVELRCDPISGHTALYWYRQSLGQGLEFLIYFQGNSAPDKSGLPSDRFSAERTGGSVSTLTIQRTQQEDSAVYLCASSPRSGGADEQYFGPGTRLTVT.

The chain combines TRBV5-1 with TRBJ1-2, with 7 bases that match TRBD1. The V segment lost 0 bases and the J segment 2 bases; nucleotides outside the gene matches: 7. This CDR3 has 16 residues. CDR1 is SGHRS, CDR2 YFSETQ, per germline. The CDR3 bases are TGCGCCAGCAGCTTGGCCCAGGGACAGATCAACTATGGCTACACCTTC. Amino acids: CASSLAQGQINYGYTF.

The genes are TRBV6-2 or TRBV6-3 and TRBJ2-5; D is perhaps TRBD2 (5 bases). Germline V gene data show CDR1 as MNHEY and CDR2 as SVGEGT. The CDR3 has 17 residues. The V end lost 3 bases, the J end lost 1 base, and 18 bases lay between the germline ends. CDR3 DNA sequence: TGTGCCAGCAGTTATACCCTTCTAGCCGGGTCCCAAGAGACCCAGTACTTC. It translates to CASSYTLLAGSQETQYF.